One sample yielded the 30 T cell receptor beta chains listed below, sequenced in a study of T cell repertoires in cytomegalovirus infection. MiXCR was run by TCRdb on the reads, yielding one entry per CDR3 protein. Here the sample spans around 330,000 distinct CDR3 sequences, 17% being singletons. The sequencing sample was made of PBMCs. All receptors derive from a human donor in good health (CMV status not recorded). Some clones in this sample may be carry-over from other donors' samples.

The chain couples TRBV28 to TRBJ2-3, with 9 bases that match TRBD2. CDR1 is MDHEN, CDR2 SYDVKM, per germline. CDR3 length: 14 residues. V gave up 7 bases and J gave up 4 bases; unmatched junction bases: 6. Written as DNA, the CDR3 is TGTGCCAGCACTGCGGGGGGGACCCCAGATACGCAGTATTTT. Protein sequence: CASTAGGTPDTQYF.

CDR3 amino acids: CASSSPGTGELFF. CDR3 sequence (DNA): TGTGCCAGCAGTTCGCCAGGGACCGGGGAGCTGTTTTTT. This chain joins TRBV28 and TRBJ2-2; D is possibly TRBD1 (5 bases). V lost 4 bases and J lost 5, with 8 bases in between. The CDR3 is 13 residues long. CDR1 and CDR2 (germline): MDHEN, SYDVKM.

This clonotype was seen repeatedly, ten times or more. The CDR3 sequence is CASSSYPTNGYTF. Written as DNA, the CDR3 is TGTGCCAGCAGTTCCTACCCGACGAACGGCTACACCTTC. The chain has TRBV27 and TRBJ1-2; D uncertain. Between the trimmed V and J ends, which lost 4 bases and 8 bases, there was a span of 14 bases. CDR3 length: 13 amino acids. The V gene's germline CDR1 is MNHEY and CDR2 SMNVEV (reference sequence).

This clonotype came up many times. V usage is TRBV7-8 and J usage is TRBJ1-5, with 9 bases fitting TRBD1. This CDR3 comprises 15 residues. Germline loops: CDR1 SGHVS, CDR2 FQNEAQ. After removal of 5 bases from V and 4 bases from J, the junction contained 6 bases not matched to a gene. This CDR3 is CASSQFGTGNQPQHF. CDR3 DNA sequence: TGTGCCAGCAGCCAGTTCGGGACAGGGAATCAGCCCCAGCATTTT.

The chain carries TRBV7-4 and TRBJ2-7; 9 bases map to TRBD1. CDR1 and CDR2 (germline): SGHVT, SQSDAQ. V lost 5 bases to trimming and J lost 4 bases; unmatched junction nucleotides: 12. This CDR3 spans 16 amino acids. The CDR3 region is CASSNPGQGRTYEQYF. In DNA, the CDR3 is TGTGCCAGCAGCAACCCGGGACAGGGAAGGACATACGAGCAGTACTTC.

The chain employs TRBV15 and TRBJ2-2, with TRBD1 matching 8 bases. The CDR3 totals 16 residues. Germline assignment: CDR1 LNHNV and CDR2 YYDKDF (reference sequence). J lost 1 base, V lost 3 bases, and 4 bases had no gene match. The CDR3 here is CATSRPGTGNTGELFF. CDR3 bases: TGTGCCACCAGCAGGCCCGGGACAGGGAACACCGGGGAGCTGTTTTTT.

This clonotype was seen only a few times. The CDR3 sequence: CASSPWTGVQETQYF. As DNA, the CDR3 is TGTGCCAGCAGCCCGTGGACAGGGGTCCAAGAGACCCAGTACTTC. The J gene is TRBJ2-5, the V gene TRBV5-6; TRBD1 matches 9 bases. The CDR3 totals 15 residues. V dropped 4 bases and J dropped 1; count of bases not matched to a gene: 5. Germline V gene sequence: CDR1 SGHDT, CDR2 YYEEEE.

This clonotype was detected ten times or more. This chain joins TRBV6-4 and TRBJ2-7; TRBD1 agrees at 12 bases. This CDR3 is 16 amino acids long. V was pared by 2 bases and J by 7 bases, with 9 bases of the junction left unmatched. Germline V gene lookup returns CDR1 MRHNA and CDR2 SNTAGT. The CDR3 loop is CASSDTGDRGLGEQYF. The CDR3 DNA reads TGTGCCAGCAGTGACACGGGGGACAGGGGGCTTGGGGAGCAGTACTTC.

The gene calls are TRBV7-9 and TRBJ1-2; D not certain. Germline V CDR1 and CDR2: SEHNR, FQNEAQ (reference sequence). The CDR3 is 15 amino acids. The ends were cut back, 5 bases at V and 1 base at J, with 14 bases in the middle. The CDR3 here is CASSPSGPVNYGYTF. The CDR3 DNA reads TGTGCCAGCAGCCCAAGTGGACCGGTTAACTATGGCTACACCTTC.

The V gene is TRBV6-1, the J gene TRBJ2-7; D may match TRBD1 or TRBD2 (5 bases each). Germline CDR1 and CDR2: MNHNS and SASEGT. This CDR3 has 16 residues. Between the trimmed V and J ends, which lost 5 bases and 0 bases, there was a span of 17 bases. CDR3 nucleotides: TGTGCCAGCAGTCCCGCTTACGGGACCTTCTCCTACGAGCAGTACTTC. Amino acid sequence: CASSPAYGTFSYEQYF.

The chain employs TRBV7-2 and TRBJ1-6; possible D gene TRBD1, 6 bases. The CDR3 totals 15 residues. CDR1 SGHTA and CDR2 FQGNSA come from the germline V gene. The V end lost 5 bases, the J end lost 7 bases, and 15 bases lay between the germline ends. CDR3 coding DNA: TGTGCCAGCAGCCCGTGGGGGGCCGGGAATTCACCCCTCCACTTT. Its protein is CASSPWGAGNSPLHF. Full variable domain (outside the CDR3, taken from reference TRBV7-2 and TRBJ1-6): GAGVSQSPSNKVTEKGKDVELRCDPISGHTALYWYRQSLGQGLEFLIYFQGNSAPDKSGLPSDRFSAERTGGSVSTLTIQRTQQEDSAVYLCASSPWGAGNSPLHFGNGTRLTVT.

Sample share makes this clonotype medium-sized. The J gene is TRBJ2-3, the V gene TRBV7-2; D not certain. This CDR3 contains 14 residues. V lost 1 base to trimming and J lost 3 bases, with 8 bases between them. Germline CDR1 and CDR2: SGHTA and FQGNSA. The CDR3 DNA reads TGTGCCAGCAGCTTAGGGCTGGCGACAGATACGCAGTATTTT. This codes for CASSLGLATDTQYF.

The chain is built from TRBV6-5 and TRBJ2-1, with 10 nucleotides matching TRBD1. CDR3 size: 17 residues. Germline values: CDR1 MNHEY, CDR2 SVGAGI. After removal of 0 bases from V and 0 bases from J, the junction contained 2 bases not matched to a gene. The CDR3: CASSYSRQGASYNEQFF. The CDR3 bases are TGTGCCAGCAGTTACTCCAGACAGGGGGCCTCCTACAATGAGCAGTTCTTC.

The J gene is TRBJ1-1, the V gene TRBV9; 9 bases line up with TRBD1. Germline V gene lookup returns CDR1 SGDLS and CDR2 YYNGEE. The CDR3 spans 18 residues. The V gene end was trimmed by 3 bases and the J gene end by 0 bases; junction bases not matched to a gene: 12. The DNA of the CDR3 is TGTGCCAGCAGCGCCCCCGGACAGGGGAAAAGCTTGAACACTGAAGCTTTCTTT. Translating it yields CASSAPGQGKSLNTEAFF.

This clonotype was seen only a few times. V usage is TRBV18 and J usage is TRBJ2-5; 12 bases match TRBD1. CDR1 is KGHSH, CDR2 LQKENI, per germline. The CDR3 runs 15 residues. With 3 bases clipped from V and 7 bases from J, the junction kept 6 bases outside the gene matches. The CDR3 DNA reads as TGTGCCAGCTCACCGCGGGACAGGGGGCCCGGGACCCAGTACTTC. Its translation is CASSPRDRGPGTQYF.

The rearrangement joins TRBV29-1 to TRBJ2-7, with a tentative D call TRBD1 (6 bases). V was clipped by 6 bases and J by 6 bases, with 18 bases between them. Germline V CDR1 and CDR2: SQVTM, ANQGSEA. This CDR3 has 13 amino acids. CDR3 sequence: CSVGIIQGTEQYF. The DNA for the CDR3 is TGCAGCGTCGGGATAATACAGGGTACCGAGCAGTACTTC.

This clonotype was seen only a few times. The J gene is TRBJ2-5, the V gene TRBV14; 9 bases map to TRBD1. Germline-derived CDR1 and CDR2 are SGHDN and FVKESK. This CDR3 contains 15 residues. V shed 6 bases, J shed 5 bases, and the junction held 10 bases outside the gene matches. DNA of the CDR3: TGTGCCAGCAGTCTCGACACAGGGGGCGGCGAGACCCAGTACTTC. It specifies CASSLDTGGGETQYF.

This clonotype was seen at least ten times. The chain combines TRBV7-6 with TRBJ2-1; TRBD2 might be the D (6 bases). Between the trimmed V and J ends, which lost 5 bases and 8 bases, there was a span of 19 bases. Germline-derived CDR1 and CDR2 are SGHVS and FNYEAQ. The CDR3 has 15 residues. The CDR3 is CASSRTPGLSHEQFF. The CDR3 nucleotides are TGTGCCAGCAGCAGGACCCCGGGACTCTCCCATGAGCAGTTCTTC.

The chain recombines TRBV27 with TRBJ1-4; 7 nucleotides align to TRBD1. Germline V gives CDR1 MNHEY, CDR2 SMNVEV (reference sequence). The CDR3 runs to 14 residues. Trimming took 6 bases from V and 4 from J; bases not matched to a gene: 5. The CDR3 region is CASSRDRDNEKLFF. The CDR3 region has the DNA TGTGCCAGCAGCCGAGACAGGGATAATGAAAAACTGTTTTTT.

V and J are TRBV20-1 and TRBJ2-1, with 11 bases that match TRBD2. The CDR3 is made up of 16 amino acids. The germline CDR1 and CDR2 sequences are DFQATT and SNEGSKA (reference sequence). J gave up 5 bases and V 5 bases, and 11 bases lay outside the gene matches. The CDR3 nucleotides are TGCAGTGCTTTCTCCCCTAGCGGGGGGAATAACAATGAGCAGTTCTTC. Its translation is CSAFSPSGGNNNEQFF.

This clonotype was detected a few times. The rearrangement links TRBV20-1 to TRBJ2-5; D remains unclear. This CDR3 spans 12 amino acids. Trimming took off 7 bases at V and 0 bases at J, with 9 bases between the two ends. The germline V gene encodes CDR1 DFQATT and CDR2 SNEGSKA (reference sequence). The CDR3 DNA reads as TGCAGTGGTAGCCGTAACCAAGAGACCCAGTACTTC. Translating gives CSGSRNQETQYF.

This chain uses TRBV5-1 with TRBJ1-1; the D is unclear. Germline values: CDR1 SGHRS, CDR2 YFSETQ. This CDR3 is 14 amino acids long. The V end lost 4 bases, the J end lost 2 bases, and 12 bases lay between the germline ends. This CDR3 reads CASSIGVANTEAFF. CDR3 nucleotides: TGCGCCAGCAGCATTGGGGTGGCAAACACTGAAGCTTTCTTT.

This clonotype was seen ten or more times. The CDR3 region is CASSLSKGKVETEAFF. CDR3 sequence (DNA): TGTGCCAGCAGTTTATCAAAGGGGAAAGTGGAAACTGAAGCTTTCTTT. The V gene is TRBV28, the J gene TRBJ1-1, with D possibly TRBD1 on 5 matching bases. Trimming left V 1 base short and J 5 bases short, with 17 bases between. Germline V gene lookup returns CDR1 MDHEN and CDR2 SYDVKM. The CDR3 loop spans 16 amino acids.

The rearrangement links TRBV19 to TRBJ2-7, with TRBD1 identical over 8 bases. Germline CDR1 LNHDA, CDR2 SQIVND (reference sequence). This CDR3 contains 14 residues. Trimming removed 5 bases from V and 4 bases from J; junction bases left unmatched: 7. The CDR3 region is CASSPTGVGYEQYF. Written as DNA, the CDR3 is TGTGCCAGTAGTCCGACAGGGGTTGGGTACGAGCAGTACTTC.

The chain combines TRBV24-1 with TRBJ2-5; TRBD1 might be the D (6 bases). This CDR3 has 12 amino acids. Trimming removed 4 bases from V and 4 bases from J, with 6 bases in between. Germline loops: CDR1 KGHDR, CDR2 SFDVKD. The CDR3 region is CATSDRGETQYF. In DNA form, the CDR3 reads TGTGCCACCAGTGACAGGGGAGAGACCCAGTACTTC.

Ten or more counts support this clonotype. The chain has TRBV7-2 and TRBJ2-5, with D unresolved. The length of the CDR3 is 14 residues. Trimming took off 1 base at V and 0 bases at J, with 6 bases between the two ends. Per the germline V gene, CDR1 is SGHTA and CDR2 is FQGNSA. As DNA, the CDR3 is TGTGCCAGCAGCTTAGAATGGAACCAAGAGACCCAGTACTTC. This sequence encodes CASSLEWNQETQYF.

The rearrangement links TRBV19 to TRBJ1-2; TRBD1 might be the D (6 bases). Germline V gene data show CDR1 as LNHDA and CDR2 as SQIVND (reference sequence). The CDR3 runs to 14 residues. V dropped 4 bases and J dropped 5 bases, with 14 bases sitting between them. In nucleotides, the CDR3 is TGTGCCAGTAGTACCCGGACAGCACCTTATGGCTACACCTTC. Its translation: CASSTRTAPYGYTF. Drawing the rest from reference TRBV19 and TRBJ1-2, the complete variable domain is DGGITQSPKYLFRKEGQNVTLSCEQNLNHDAMYWYRQDPGQGLRLIYYSQIVNDFQKGDIAEGYSVSREKKESFPLTVTSAQKNPTAFYLCASSTRTAPYGYTFGSGTRLTVV.

The chain links TRBV20-1 to TRBJ2-7; perhaps TRBD1 as D (6 bases). The germline V and J ends were trimmed by 1 base and 3 bases, with 19 bases remaining between them. Germline V gene data show CDR1 as DFQATT and CDR2 as SNEGSKA (reference sequence). This CDR3 has 16 amino acids. CDR3 bases: TGCAGTGCTAGAGGGACCCCAGGGGCCCCCCACTACGAGCAGTACTTC. Encoded protein: CSARGTPGAPHYEQYF.

CDR3 in amino acids: CASSFGVSYEQYF. CDR3 in DNA: TGTGCCAGCAGCTTTGGGGTTTCCTACGAGCAGTACTTC. The chain couples TRBV7-2 to TRBJ2-7, with D unresolved. V lost 3 bases, J lost 1 base, and 7 bases lay in between. CDR1 is SGHTA and CDR2 is FQGNSA in the germline V gene. This CDR3 has 13 amino acids.

The chain combines TRBV12-3 or TRBV12-4 with TRBJ1-5; 8 bases align to TRBD1. This CDR3 comprises 13 residues. The V and J ends lost 3 bases and 7 bases, in that order; junction bases with no gene match: 2. The CDR3 DNA sequence: TGTGCCAGCAGTTTGGACAGGGAACAGCCCCAGCATTTT. As protein: CASSLDREQPQHF.